Listed below are T cell receptor beta chains from one sample, sequenced in a study of T cell repertoires in cytomegalovirus infection. TCRdb analysed the reads with MiXCR anew, one entry per CDR3 protein. The sample records about 490,000 distinct CDR3 sequences, about 11% being singletons. Sequencing was done on a sample of PBMCs. The receptor source for this set is a human donor in good health (CMV status not recorded). Some clones in this sample may be carry-over from other donors' samples. Each CDR3 is given with its conserved first and last residue. Fields, in order: clone size, V gene, D gene, J gene, CDR3 DNA, CDR3 protein. D genes are given only for firm matches. Rows may omit the clone size; those that give it use once, few, many or a size class.

many	TRBV7-6	.	TRBJ2-3	TGTGCCAGCAGCGCACGCATGGGGGACACAGATACGCAGTATTTT	CASSARMGDTDTQYF
many	TRBV20-1	TRBD2	TRBJ2-3	TGCAGTGCTAGAGGCCCAGCGGGGGGGCGCACAGATACGCAGTATTTT	CSARGPAGGRTDTQYF
few	TRBV20-1	TRBD1	TRBJ1-5	TGCAGTGCTAGAGATATCAGGGGGCTACATCAGCCCCAGCATTTT	CSARDIRGLHQPQHF
many	TRBV7-2	.	TRBJ2-7	TGTGCCAGCAGCGTACGGCAGGGGACGTACACCTACGAGCAGTACTTC	CASSVRQGTYTYEQYF
.	TRBV5-1	TRBD2	TRBJ2-1	TGCGCCAGCAGCTTGGCTAGCGGGAGGGTTAATGAGCAGTTCTTC	CASSLASGRVNEQFF
many	TRBV7-2	TRBD1	TRBJ2-1	TGTGCCAGCAGCTTAGTGACCTTGGACAGGGAGCAGTTCTTC	CASSLVTLDREQFF
many	TRBV7-9	.	TRBJ2-2	TGTGCCAGCAGCTTGCCGACGGCCCCCGCCGGGGAGCTGTTTTTT	CASSLPTAPAGELFF
many	TRBV10-3	TRBD1	TRBJ2-1	TGTGCCATCAGTGAATCAGGGGGCTGGAACAAGGCCCTAAGTGAGCAGTTCTTC	CAISESGGWNKALSEQFF
.	TRBV29-1	TRBD2	TRBJ2-7	TGCAGCGTTCGGACTAGCGGGAGAGAGGTCTCCTACGAGCAGTACTTC	CSVRTSGREVSYEQYF
.	TRBV19	TRBD1	TRBJ1-5	TGTGCCAGTTCCCTGGCAGGGGGTGGTGGCAATCAGCCCCAGCATTTT	CASSLAGGGGNQPQHF
.	TRBV12-3/TRBV12-4	TRBD1	TRBJ1-5	TGTGCCAGCAAGACAGGGGAGCGGAGCAATCAGCCCCAGCATTTT	CASKTGERSNQPQHF
.	TRBV19	.	TRBJ2-3	TGTGCCAGTAGTATGGGACTCACAGATACGCAGTATTTT	CASSMGLTDTQYF
many	TRBV7-2	TRBD2	TRBJ2-3	TGTGCCAGCAGCTTCAAATACCTCGGGGCTAGCGGAGAGGTAGATACGCAGTATTTT	CASSFKYLGASGEVDTQYF
many	TRBV2	TRBD2	TRBJ2-1	TGTGCCAGCAGTGAATTTAAACTAGCGGTTTACAATGAGCAGTTCTTC	CASSEFKLAVYNEQFF
.	TRBV3-1	.	TRBJ2-5	TGTGCCAGCAGCCAAAAGGGGGGTTCAGAGACCCAGTACTTC	CASSQKGGSETQYF
many	TRBV28	.	TRBJ1-1	TGTGCCAGCAGTCTTCCGATGAACACTGAAGCTTTCTTT	CASSLPMNTEAFF
.	TRBV10-3	TRBD1	TRBJ1-2	TGTGCCATCAGCCTGACAGGGCAAAACTATGGCTACACCTTC	CAISLTGQNYGYTF
few	TRBV12-5	TRBD1	TRBJ2-5	TGTGCTAGTGGTTTGGGGGATTCAGGGGGTAGGGAGACCCAGTACTTC	CASGLGDSGGRETQYF
once	TRBV12-3/TRBV12-4	.	TRBJ2-7	TGTGCCAGCAGTTTAGGCTCGGAGGACTACGAGCAGTACTTC	CASSLGSEDYEQYF
few	TRBV12-3/TRBV12-4	.	TRBJ1-2	TGTGCCAGCAGTTGGGATCGGTCACGAGTTTATGGCTACACCTTC	CASSWDRSRVYGYTF
many	TRBV7-9	TRBD2	TRBJ2-3	TGTGCCAGCAGCCACAGCGGGGGGGGTACAGATACGCAGTATTTT	CASSHSGGGTDTQYF
few	TRBV20-1	.	TRBJ1-4	TGCAGTGCTAGAGGGGGCCGTGAAAAACTGTTTTTT	CSARGGREKLFF
few	TRBV29-1	.	TRBJ1-2	TGCAGCGTTGAAGGGAGCTATGGCTACACCTTC	CSVEGSYGYTF
many	TRBV6-6	TRBD2	TRBJ2-7	TGTGCCAGCGGAAAAGGGAGGGCCTACGAGCAGTACTTC	CASGKGRAYEQYF
many	TRBV19	TRBD1	TRBJ2-1	TGTGCCAGTAGTATCCGGGACAGGCTGCTTATCTCAACTCCAGAAAAAAACAATGAGCAGTTCTTC	CASSIRDRLLISTPEKNNEQFF
many	TRBV7-6	TRBD2	TRBJ2-1	TGTGCCAGCAGCTTAGGAACTAGCGGGACCTTAAACGATGAGCAGTTCTTC	CASSLGTSGTLNDEQFF
many	TRBV20-1	.	TRBJ1-2	TGCAGTGCTGGGGCTGGCAGGGTTCGAGGCTACACCTTC	CSAGAGRVRGYTF
.	TRBV29-1	TRBD2	TRBJ2-5	TGCAGCGGGGAGGGGTTAGAGACCCAGTACTTC	CSGEGLETQYF
many	TRBV5-6	TRBD1	TRBJ1-2	TGTGCCAGCAGCTTACGGACAGGGCTCGATCTTAGAGGCTACACCTTC	CASSLRTGLDLRGYTF
many	TRBV5-8	TRBD1	TRBJ1-5	TGTGCCAGCAGCCTGAGGGGGCTAGGTCATCAGCCCCAGCATTTT	CASSLRGLGHQPQHF
.	TRBV20-1	.	TRBJ1-1	TGCAGTGCTCCCTGGTTGGGGGTCCCTGAAGCTTTCTTT	CSAPWLGVPEAFF
many	TRBV20-1	.	TRBJ1-6	TGCAGTGCTAGTGGGGGAGTGGGGAATTCACCCCTCCACTTT	CSASGGVGNSPLHF
.	TRBV20-1	TRBD1	TRBJ1-1	TGCAGTGCTCTCCGGACAGGGGGCAAGACTGAAGCTTTCTTT	CSALRTGGKTEAFF
many	TRBV20-1	.	TRBJ2-1	TGCAGTGCTAGAGATCCGACAGGCCTAGAATGGCAGTTCTTC	CSARDPTGLEWQFF
many	TRBV7-2	TRBD1	TRBJ1-3	TGTGCCAGCAGCTTAGGGACAGGGGCAGGAAACACCATATATTTT	CASSLGTGAGNTIYF
many	TRBV19	.	TRBJ1-2	TGTGCCAGTAGCATGGACATTAACTATGGCTACACCTTC	CASSMDINYGYTF
.	TRBV6-2/TRBV6-3	.	TRBJ2-7	TGTGCCAGCAGCTTTGGGACTGCAAACGCGCAGTACTTC	CASSFGTANAQYF
many	TRBV6-5	.	TRBJ1-5	TGTGCCAGCAGTTACTCGAAGGCGGAATTGACCCAGCATTTT	CASSYSKAELTQHF
many	TRBV3-1	TRBD2	TRBJ2-3	TGTGCCAGCAGCCCCGGGACTACCTCGACAGGCACAGATACGCAGTATTTT	CASSPGTTSTGTDTQYF
few	TRBV30	.	TRBJ1-4	TGTGCCTGGAGCGGGGCAGAGGGAAAACTGTTTTTT	CAWSGAEGKLFF
many	TRBV7-9	TRBD1	TRBJ1-1	TGTGCCAGCAGTGGCAGGGGGCCGGTCGGGAACACTGAAGCTTTCTTT	CASSGRGPVGNTEAFF
.	TRBV28	.	TRBJ2-7	TGTGCCAGCAGTACGGCCGTTAGGGGGGGGTCCTACGAGCAGTACTTC	CASSTAVRGGSYEQYF
many	TRBV5-1	TRBD2	TRBJ2-7	TGCGCCAGCAGCCCAATAGCGGGGGGTGGCTACGAGCAGTACTTC	CASSPIAGGGYEQYF
many	TRBV7-2	TRBD1	TRBJ1-6	TGTGCCAGCAGATGGACAGGGGCAAGTTCACCCCTCCACTTT	CASRWTGASSPLHF
.	TRBV5-6	.	TRBJ1-1	TGTGCCAGCAGCTTGGCCGGGGGGAAGGGAGCTTTCTTT	CASSLAGGKGAFF
many	TRBV11-3	TRBD2	TRBJ2-3	TGTGCCAGCAGCCCAAGCGGGATTCACACAGATACGCAGTATTTT	CASSPSGIHTDTQYF
few	TRBV15	.	TRBJ2-1	TGTGCCACCAGCAGAGCATTGGGCGGGGACTCCTACAATGAGCAGTTCTTC	CATSRALGGDSYNEQFF
many	TRBV7-3	.	TRBJ1-2	TGTGCCAGCAGCGGACCGGACACGCCCTATGGCTACACCTTC	CASSGPDTPYGYTF
many	TRBV27	.	TRBJ1-1	TGTGCCAGCAGTTTAGCAACGGGGGGGTACACTGAAGCTTTCTTT	CASSLATGGYTEAFF
few	TRBV6-1	.	TRBJ1-4	TGTGCCAGCGGTCTAGGGAATGAAAAACTGTTTTTT	CASGLGNEKLFF
many	TRBV2	.	TRBJ2-2	TGTGCCAGCAAACGCAGGGGGGCGAACACCGGGGAGCTGTTTTTT	CASKRRGANTGELFF
.	TRBV5-1	TRBD1	TRBJ2-1	TGCGCCAGCAGCTTGGTCCAGGGGGTGGTCAATGAGCAGTTCTTC	CASSLVQGVVNEQFF
many	TRBV29-1	.	TRBJ1-1	TGCAGCGTTGAAGATCGAGAGAACACTGAAGCTTTCTTT	CSVEDRENTEAFF